The clone carrying this T cell receptor (beta chain) was seen a few times. Data came from immunoSEQ multiplex PCR; TCRdb stores just in-frame clones and leaves some out. Of approximately 120,000 clones listed, more than 85% were seen once; the top ten hold 13%. These data belong to a study of PD-1 blockade in mismatch repair-deficient tumors. V lost 8 bases, J lost 0 bases, and 14 bases lay in between. CDR1 is MDHEN and CDR2 is SYDVKM in the germline V gene. This CDR3 is 15 amino acids long. The chain joins TRBV28 to TRBJ1-3, with TRBD1 as a possible D gene (5 bases). The sequence came from an adult with mismatch repair-deficient cancer. Sample: peripheral blood, taken 44 weeks after starting pembrolizumab. This chain's CDR3 is CASHGGLSSGNTIYF. The CDR3 nucleotides are TGTGCCAGCCACGGGGGATTGAGCTCTGGAAACACCATATATTTT.